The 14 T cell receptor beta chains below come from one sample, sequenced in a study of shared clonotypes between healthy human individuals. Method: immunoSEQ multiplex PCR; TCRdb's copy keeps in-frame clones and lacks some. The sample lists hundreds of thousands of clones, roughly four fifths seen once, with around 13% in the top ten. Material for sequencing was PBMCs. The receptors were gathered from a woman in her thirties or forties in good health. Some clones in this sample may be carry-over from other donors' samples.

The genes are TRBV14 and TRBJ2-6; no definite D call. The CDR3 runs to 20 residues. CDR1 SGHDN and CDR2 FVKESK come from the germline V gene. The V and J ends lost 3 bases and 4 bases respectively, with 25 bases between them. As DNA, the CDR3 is TGTGCCAGCAGCCAGAGCACCGGTCGAAAGGGCCTCTTCGGGGCCAACGTCCTGACTTTC. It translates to CASSQSTGRKGLFGANVLTF.

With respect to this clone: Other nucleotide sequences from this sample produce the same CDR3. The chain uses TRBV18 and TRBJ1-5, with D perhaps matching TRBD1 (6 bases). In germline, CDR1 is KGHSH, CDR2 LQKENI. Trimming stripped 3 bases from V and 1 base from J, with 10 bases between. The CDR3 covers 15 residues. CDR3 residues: CASSPSTGSNQPQHF. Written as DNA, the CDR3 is TGTGCCAGCTCACCTAGTACAGGGAGCAATCAGCCCCAGCATTTT.

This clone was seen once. The CDR3 nucleotides read TGTGCCAGCAGCCAGGGACTAGCCACCTACAATGAGCAGTTCTTC. Its translation: CASSQGLATYNEQFF. V and J are TRBV11-1 and TRBJ2-1, with 9 bases that match TRBD2. The trim removed 5 bases at V and 2 bases at J, leaving 4 bases unmatched. The CDR3 is 15 amino acids. Germline-derived CDR1 and CDR2 are SGHAT and FQDESV (reference sequence). Variable domain in full (rest from reference TRBV11-1 and TRBJ2-1): EAEVAQSPRYKITEKSQAVAFWCDPISGHATLYWYRQILGQGPELLVQFQDESVVDDSQLPKDRFSAERLKGVDSTLKIQPAELGDSAMYLCASSQGLATYNEQFFGPGTRLTVL.

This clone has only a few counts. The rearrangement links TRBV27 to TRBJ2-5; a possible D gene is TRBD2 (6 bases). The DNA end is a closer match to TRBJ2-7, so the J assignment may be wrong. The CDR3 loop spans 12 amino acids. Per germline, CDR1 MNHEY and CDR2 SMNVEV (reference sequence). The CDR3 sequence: CASKGLHYEQYF. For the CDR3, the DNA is TGTGCCAGCAAGGGACTCCACTACGAGCAGTACTTC.

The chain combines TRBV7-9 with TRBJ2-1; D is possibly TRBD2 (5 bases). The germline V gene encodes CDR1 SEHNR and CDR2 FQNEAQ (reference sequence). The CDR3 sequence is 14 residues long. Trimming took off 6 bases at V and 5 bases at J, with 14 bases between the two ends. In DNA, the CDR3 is TGTGCCAGCAGGAATGGTCGGCGGGACAATGAGCAGTTCTTC. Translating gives CASRNGRRDNEQFF.

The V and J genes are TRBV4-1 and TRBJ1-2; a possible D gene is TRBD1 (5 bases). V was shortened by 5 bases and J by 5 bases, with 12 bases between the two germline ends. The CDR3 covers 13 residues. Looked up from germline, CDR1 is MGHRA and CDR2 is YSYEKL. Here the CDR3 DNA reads TGCGCCAGCAGCTCCGGGGGGGGATATGGCTACACCTTC. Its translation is CASSSGGGYGYTF.

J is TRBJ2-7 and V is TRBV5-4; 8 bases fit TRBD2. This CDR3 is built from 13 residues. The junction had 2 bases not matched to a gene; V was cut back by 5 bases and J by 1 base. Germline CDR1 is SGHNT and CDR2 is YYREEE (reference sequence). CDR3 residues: CASRGGGSYEQYF. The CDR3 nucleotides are TGTGCCAGCAGGGGCGGGGGGTCCTACGAGCAGTACTTC.

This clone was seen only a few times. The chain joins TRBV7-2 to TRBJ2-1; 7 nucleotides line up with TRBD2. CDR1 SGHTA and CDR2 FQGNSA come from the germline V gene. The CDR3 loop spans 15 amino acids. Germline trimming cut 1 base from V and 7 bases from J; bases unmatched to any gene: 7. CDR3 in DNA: TGTGCCAGCAGCTTAGATGCGCGGGAGTGGAATGAGCAGTTCTTC. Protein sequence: CASSLDAREWNEQFF. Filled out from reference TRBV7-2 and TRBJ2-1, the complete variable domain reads GAGVSQSPSNKVTEKGKDVELRCDPISGHTALYWYRQSLGQGLEFLIYFQGNSAPDKSGLPSDRFSAERTGGSVSTLTIQRTQQEDSAVYLCASSLDAREWNEQFFGPGTRLTVL.

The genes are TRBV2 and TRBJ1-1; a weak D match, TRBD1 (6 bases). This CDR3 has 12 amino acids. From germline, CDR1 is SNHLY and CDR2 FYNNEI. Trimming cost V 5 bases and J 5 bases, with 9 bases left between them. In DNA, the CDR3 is TGTGCCAGCAGTCTCGGACAGACTGAAGCTTTCTTT. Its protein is CASSLGQTEAFF.

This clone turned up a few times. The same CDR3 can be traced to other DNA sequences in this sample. The CDR3 region has the DNA TGTGCCAGCAGCCTAAACAGGGGTAGCAATCAGCCCCAGCATTTT. It specifies CASSLNRGSNQPQHF. V usage is TRBV2 and J usage is TRBJ1-5, with 7 bases that match TRBD1. This CDR3 contains 15 residues. CDR1 and CDR2 (germline): SNHLY, FYNNEI. The V gene end was trimmed by 6 bases and the J gene end by 0 bases; junction bases not matched to a gene: 5.

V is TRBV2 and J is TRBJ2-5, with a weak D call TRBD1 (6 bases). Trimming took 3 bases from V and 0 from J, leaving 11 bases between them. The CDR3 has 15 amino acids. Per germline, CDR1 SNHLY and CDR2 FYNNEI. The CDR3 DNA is TGTGCCAGCAGTGACTTCAGGGGAGACCAAGAGACCCAGTACTTC. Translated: CASSDFRGDQETQYF.

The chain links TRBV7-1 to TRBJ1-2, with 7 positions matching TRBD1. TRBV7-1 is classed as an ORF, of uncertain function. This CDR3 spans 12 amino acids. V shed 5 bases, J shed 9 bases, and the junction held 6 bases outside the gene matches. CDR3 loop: CASSVGQASYTF. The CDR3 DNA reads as TGTGCCAGCAGCGTCGGACAGGCTAGCTACACCTTC.

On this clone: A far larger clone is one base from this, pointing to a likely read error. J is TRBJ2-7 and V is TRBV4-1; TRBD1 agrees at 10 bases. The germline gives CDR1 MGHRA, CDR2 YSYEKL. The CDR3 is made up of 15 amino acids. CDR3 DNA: TGCGCCGGCAGCCATGAGGACAGGGGGTCTTACGAGCAGTACTTC. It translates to CAGSHEDRGSYEQYF.

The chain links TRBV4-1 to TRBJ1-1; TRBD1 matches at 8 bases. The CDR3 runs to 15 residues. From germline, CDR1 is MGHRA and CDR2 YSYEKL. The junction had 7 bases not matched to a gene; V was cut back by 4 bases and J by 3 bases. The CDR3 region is CASSRGQGLDTEAFF. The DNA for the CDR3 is TGCGCCAGCAGCCGCGGACAGGGTCTCGACACTGAAGCTTTCTTT.